Below, 21 T cell receptor beta chains from the same sample are listed, as sequenced in a study of human T cells and chemical hapten exposure. TCRdb ran MiXCR on the RACE reads and lists one entry per CDR3 protein. This table holds under 450,000 distinct CDR3 sequences, under 6.5% found once. The time point denotes: patch test 2, 6 weeks after DPC sensitization. The treatment here: therapeutic diphenylcyclopropenone sensitization with weekly scalp DPC. Sequencing was performed on whole blood, taken in connection with sensitization to the hapten diphenylcyclopropenone (DPC). Every receptor here comes from a woman in her late teens or twenties with alopecia areata. Some clones in this sample may be carry-over from other donors' samples.

This clonotype was counted at least ten times. This chain uses TRBV28 with TRBJ2-7, with 9 nucleotides matching TRBD1. The germline gives CDR1 MDHEN, CDR2 SYDVKM. The CDR3 runs to 16 residues. The CDR3: CASKGIGQGQSWVRFV. The DNA of the CDR3 is TGTGCCAGCAAAGGGATAGGACAGGGGCAGTCCTGGGTGCGGTTTGTC.

This clonotype was observed a few times. This chain connects TRBV4-2 to TRBJ2-7; TRBD1 agrees at 7 bases. CDR1 is LGHNA and CDR2 is YNFKEQ in the germline V gene. This CDR3 contains 16 residues. After removal of 3 bases from V and 0 bases from J, the junction contained 8 bases not matched to a gene. This CDR3 is CASSQNIAGGSYEQYF. Written as DNA, the CDR3 is TGTGCCAGCAGCCAGAACATAGCAGGGGGCTCCTACGAGCAGTACTTC.

This clonotype was seen a few times. The rearrangement uses TRBV9 and TRBJ1-6; D gene uncertain. The length of the CDR3 is 15 residues. V lost 0 bases and J 7 bases, leaving 11 bases between the germline ends. Germline CDR1 SGDLS, CDR2 YYNGEE. In DNA, the CDR3 is TGTGCCAGCAGCGTAGAATGGACGGGCAATTCACCCCTCCACTTT. The encoded protein is CASSVEWTGNSPLHF.

This clonotype has ten or more counts. The gene calls are TRBV12-3 or TRBV12-4 and TRBJ2-3, with D possibly TRBD2 on 7 matching bases. The V gene lost 8 bases and the J gene lost 4 bases, with 19 bases spanning the gap. This CDR3 region has 15 residues. The CDR3 DNA is TGTGCCAGCTCCCTAGGCGGGGGCGGGCCAGATACGCAGTATTTT. It is translated as CASSLGGGGPDTQYF.

This clonotype was observed a few times. The chain links TRBV20-1 to TRBJ2-7; TRBD2 is a possible D gene (7 bases). The CDR3 has 15 residues. Germline-derived CDR1 and CDR2 are DFQATT and SNEGSKA (reference sequence). Trimming removed 6 bases at V and 1 base at J, with 19 bases between. The CDR3 DNA is TGCAGTGCCCAACTAGGACTAGGGGGTTCCTACGAGCAGTACTTC. Amino acid sequence: CSAQLGLGGSYEQYF.

This clonotype has only a few counts. This chain links TRBV5-1 with TRBJ2-7; the match to TRBD1 covers 7 bases. Looked up from germline, CDR1 is SGHRS and CDR2 is YFSETQ. The CDR3 is 14 amino acids. The J segment lost 4 bases and the V segment lost 0 bases, leaving 4 bases of the junction unmatched. The DNA for the CDR3 is TGCGCCAGCAGCTTGGAGGGACAGCCATACGAGCAGTACTTC. Its translation is CASSLEGQPYEQYF. Together with reference TRBV5-1 and TRBJ2-7, the CDR3 gives the full variable domain: KAGVTQTPRYLIKTRGQQVTLSCSPISGHRSVSWYQQTPGQGLQFLFEYFSETQRNKGNFPGRFSGRQFSNSRSEMNVSTLELGDSALYLCASSLEGQPYEQYFGPGTRLTVT.

The chain combines TRBV6-1 with TRBJ2-7; tentative D call: TRBD2 (5 bases). Trimming stripped 8 bases from V and 5 bases from J, with 13 bases between. The CDR3 is made up of 12 amino acids. Per germline, CDR1 MNHNS and CDR2 SASEGT. The CDR3 nucleotides read TGTGCCAGCTCGGAGGTCGGTCACGAGCAGTACTTC. Amino acids: CASSEVGHEQYF.

This clonotype showed up many times. The genes are TRBV6-6 and TRBJ1-2, with D perhaps matching TRBD1 (5 bases). Germline V lookup: CDR1 MNHNY, CDR2 SVGAGI (reference sequence). This CDR3 is 17 amino acids long. With 0 bases removed from V and 2 bases from J, the gap between germline ends came to 16 bases. The CDR3 is CASSYSPRDPPNYGYTF. In DNA, the CDR3 is TGTGCCAGCAGTTACTCGCCCCGGGACCCCCCGAACTATGGCTACACCTTC.

This clonotype was counted many times. A read error may produce the germline difference seen at one junction end. This sequence joins TRBV7-7 and TRBJ2-3; a weak D match, TRBD1 (6 bases). The CDR3 consists of 14 residues. Germline values: CDR1 SSHAT, CDR2 FNYEAQ (reference sequence). The CDR3 reads CASSLQGHTDTQYF. CDR3 DNA: TGTGCTAGCAGCTTACAGGGCCACACAGATACGCAGTATTTT. Full variable domain (outside the CDR3, taken from reference TRBV7-7 and TRBJ2-3): GAGVSQSPRYKVTKRGQDVTLRCDPISSHATLYWYQQALGQGPEFLTYFNYEAQPDKSGLPSDRFSAERPEGSISTLTIQRTEQRDSAMYRCASSLQGHTDTQYFGPGTRLTVL.

This clonotype was seen many times. CDR3 sequence reads: CASSLQLGMNTEAFF. In DNA, the CDR3 is TGTGCCAGCAGCTTACAATTAGGCATGAACACTGAAGCTTTCTTT. The V and J genes are TRBV7-2 and TRBJ1-1; no reliable D call. CDR1 SGHTA and CDR2 FQGNSA come from the germline V gene. Trimming took off 2 bases at V and 0 bases at J, with 10 bases between the two ends. The CDR3 has 15 residues.

This clonotype was seen only a few times. The chain employs TRBV3-1 and TRBJ2-3; 11 bases agree with TRBD2. The ends lost 1 base at V and 4 bases at J; junction bases unmatched: 4. This CDR3 is built from 16 residues. Germline V gene sequence: CDR1 LGHDT, CDR2 YNNKEL (reference sequence). CDR3 nucleotide sequence: TGTGCCAGCAGCCAAGTTTTTAGCGGGGGGGCAGATACGCAGTATTTT. Translating it yields CASSQVFSGGADTQYF.

This clonotype occurred a few times. The chain carries TRBV11-2 and TRBJ1-4, with D unclear. Germline CDR1 SGHAT, CDR2 FQNNGV. V was pared by 5 bases and J by 2 bases, with 15 bases between. The CDR3 is 16 amino acids. CDR3 coding DNA: TGTGCCAGCAGCCCGTTCGGTAGGACGACTAATGAAAAACTGTTTTTT. Protein product: CASSPFGRTTNEKLFF.

This sequence joins TRBV4-2 and TRBJ2-4, with 7 bases aligning to TRBD2. The germline V gene encodes CDR1 LGHNA and CDR2 YNFKEQ. With V trimmed by 0 bases and J by 1 base, 6 bases remained unmatched. CDR3 length: 17 residues. The CDR3 DNA reads as TGTGCCAGCAGCCAAGATGAGGCTAGCGGTGCCAAAAACATTCAGTACTTC. Protein sequence: CASSQDEASGAKNIQYF.

In its sample, this clonotype was seen a few times. The chain has TRBV4-1 and TRBJ1-2, with D hard to call. The CDR3 is 14 amino acids. Germline V gene lookup returns CDR1 MGHRA and CDR2 YSYEKL. Trimming left V 2 bases short and J 4 bases short, with 11 bases between. CDR3 sequence reads: CASSQSMGAYGYTF. As DNA, the CDR3 is TGCGCCAGCAGCCAATCTATGGGAGCCTATGGCTACACCTTC.

CDR3 sequence reads: CRRPNPRGGQAEETQYF. In DNA, the CDR3 is TGCAGACGCCCTAACCCCCGGGGGGGTCAAGCCGAAGAGACCCAGTACTTC. V is TRBV20-1 and J is TRBJ2-5, with TRBD2 matching 8 bases. CDR1 and CDR2 from the germline V gene are DFQATT and SNEGSKA (reference sequence). The CDR3 is made up of 17 amino acids.

V is TRBV12-3 or TRBV12-4 and J is TRBJ1-1; 9 bases are a match to TRBD1. V dropped 6 bases and J dropped 0; count of bases not matched to a gene: 8. The CDR3 totals 16 residues. For the CDR3, the DNA is TGTGCCAGCAGAATGGGGGACAGGGCAATGAACACTGAAGCTTTCTTT. Residues: CASRMGDRAMNTEAFF.

The table lists this clonotype with a few counts. The J gene is TRBJ1-4, the V gene TRBV7-6; D possibly corresponds to TRBD1 (5 bases). Germline V CDR1 and CDR2: SGHVS, FNYEAQ. CDR3 length: 15 residues. With 1 base removed from V and 5 bases from J, the gap between germline ends came to 11 bases. CDR3 residues: CASSLGTQENEKLFF. The CDR3 DNA reads as TGTGCCAGCAGCTTAGGGACACAGGAAAATGAAAAACTGTTTTTT.

This clonotype appeared many times. V gene TRBV10-2 combines with J gene TRBJ1-1, with 8 bases lining up with TRBD1. The V gene's germline CDR1 is WSHSY and CDR2 SAAADI. CDR3 length equals 14 residues. Unmatched junction bases numbered 4, after V lost 4 bases and J lost 3 bases. The CDR3 DNA follows: TGCGCCAGCAGTGCCGACAGGGGTGACACTGAAGCTTTCTTT. It yields the protein CASSADRGDTEAFF.

This clonotype occurred many times. The chain carries TRBV11-3 and TRBJ1-1, with D possibly TRBD1 on 5 matching bases. Trimming cost V 5 bases and J 4 bases, with 11 bases left between them. There are 13 residues in the CDR3. The germline gives CDR1 SGHNT, CDR2 YENEEA. This CDR3 is CASSRVGTTEAFF. The CDR3 DNA sequence: TGTGCCAGCAGCCGAGTGGGGACCACTGAAGCTTTCTTT. The whole variable domain, remainder taken from reference TRBV11-3 and TRBJ1-1, is EAGVVQSPRYKIIEKKQPVAFWCNPISGHNTLYWYLQNLGQGPELLIRYENEEAVDDSQLPKDRFSAERLKGVDSTLKIQPAELGDSAVYLCASSRVGTTEAFFGQGTRLTVV.

This clonotype was picked up a small number of times. The genes are TRBV12-5 and TRBJ1-4, with TRBD1 as a possible D gene (6 bases). CDR1 LGHNT and CDR2 FRNRAP come from the germline V gene. Trimming took off 6 bases at V and 7 bases at J, with 15 bases between the two ends. The CDR3 runs 14 residues. CDR3 sequence reads: CASGPSGAGEKLFF. CDR3 DNA: TGTGCTAGTGGCCCTTCAGGGGCGGGTGAAAAACTGTTTTTT.

Many counts were recorded for this clonotype. The chain employs TRBV6-2 or TRBV6-3 and TRBJ1-5; D is undetermined. This CDR3 has 12 residues. Trimming took 5 bases from V and 9 from J, leaving 11 bases between them. The germline gives CDR1 MNHEY, CDR2 SVGEGT. The CDR3 is CASSTPTSPQHF. The CDR3 bases are TGTGCCAGCAGTACCCCCACCTCGCCCCAGCATTTT.